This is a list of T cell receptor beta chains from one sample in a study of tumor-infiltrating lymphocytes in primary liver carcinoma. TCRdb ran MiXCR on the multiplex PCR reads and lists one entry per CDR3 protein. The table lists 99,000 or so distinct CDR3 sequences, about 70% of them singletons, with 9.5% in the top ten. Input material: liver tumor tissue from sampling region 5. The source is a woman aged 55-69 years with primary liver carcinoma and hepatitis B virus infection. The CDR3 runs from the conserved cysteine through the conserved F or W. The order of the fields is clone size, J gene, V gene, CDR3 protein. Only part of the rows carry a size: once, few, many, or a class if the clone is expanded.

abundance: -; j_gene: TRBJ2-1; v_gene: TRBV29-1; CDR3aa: CSVEETSLWEHFF
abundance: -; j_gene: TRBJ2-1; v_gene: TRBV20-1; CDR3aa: CSGQLSYNEQFF
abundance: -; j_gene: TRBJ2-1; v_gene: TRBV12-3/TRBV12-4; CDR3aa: CASSFGTSGRAHGAQFF
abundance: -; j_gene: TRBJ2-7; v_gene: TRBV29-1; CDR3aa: CSVSPTSDRYEQYF
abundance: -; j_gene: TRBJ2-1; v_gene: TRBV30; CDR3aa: CAWRLAGGNRQFF
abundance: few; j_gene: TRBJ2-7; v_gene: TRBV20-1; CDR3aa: CSARRSLDSEQYF
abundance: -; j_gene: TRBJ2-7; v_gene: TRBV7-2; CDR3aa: CASSLQGLSYEQYF
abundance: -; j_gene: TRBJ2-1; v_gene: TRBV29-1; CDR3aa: CSAPRLRGQVFYNVQFF
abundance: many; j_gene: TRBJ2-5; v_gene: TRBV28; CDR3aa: CASSQGKGHQETQYF
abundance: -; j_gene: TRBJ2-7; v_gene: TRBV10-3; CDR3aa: CVISESVRSYEQYF
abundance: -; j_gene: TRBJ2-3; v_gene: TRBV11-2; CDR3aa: CTSKLFPAGEADMQYF
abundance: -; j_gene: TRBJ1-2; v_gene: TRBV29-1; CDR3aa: CSAARGTGARCYTF
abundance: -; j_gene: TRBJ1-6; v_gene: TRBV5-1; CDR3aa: CASSLGTGRNSPIHF
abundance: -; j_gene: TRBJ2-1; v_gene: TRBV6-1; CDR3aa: CTSSLRTNGTKLASYNEQFF
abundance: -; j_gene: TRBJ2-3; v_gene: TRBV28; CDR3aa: CTSMEVTDTQYF
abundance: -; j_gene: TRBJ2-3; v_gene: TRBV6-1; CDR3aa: CTSSEASAGGSTNTQYF
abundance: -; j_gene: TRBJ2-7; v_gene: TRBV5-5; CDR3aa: CASSPYYGLYF
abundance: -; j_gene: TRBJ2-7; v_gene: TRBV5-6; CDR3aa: CASSSRIAGTYEQYF
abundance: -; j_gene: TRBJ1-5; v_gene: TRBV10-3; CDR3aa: CTISEAGVGNQPQHF
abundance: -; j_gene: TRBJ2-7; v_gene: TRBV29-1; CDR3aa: CSVRDGVSNSYEQYF
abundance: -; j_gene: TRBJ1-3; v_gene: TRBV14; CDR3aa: CASSRDGISGNTIYF
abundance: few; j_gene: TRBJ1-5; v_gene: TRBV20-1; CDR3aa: CSAKSGTGTGVNQPQHF
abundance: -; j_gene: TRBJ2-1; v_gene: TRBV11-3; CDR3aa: CASSLGLGEWGVDEQLF
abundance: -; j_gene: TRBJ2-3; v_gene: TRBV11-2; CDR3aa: CTSSPGLSGPDTQYF
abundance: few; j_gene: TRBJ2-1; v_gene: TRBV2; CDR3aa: CASKLAGGSSYNEQFF
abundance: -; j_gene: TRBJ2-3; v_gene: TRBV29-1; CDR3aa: CSTGITSTDTQYF
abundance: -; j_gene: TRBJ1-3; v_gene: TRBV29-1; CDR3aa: CSVGAGRSENTIYF
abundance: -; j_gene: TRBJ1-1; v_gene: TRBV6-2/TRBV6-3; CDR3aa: CASSPRDKGFTEAFF
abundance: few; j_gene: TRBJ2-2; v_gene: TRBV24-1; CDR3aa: CATSDARARWLGELFF
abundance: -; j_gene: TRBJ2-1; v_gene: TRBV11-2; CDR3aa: CASSFGNEQFF
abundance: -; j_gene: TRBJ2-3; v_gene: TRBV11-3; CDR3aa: CACNLRRNTDTQYF
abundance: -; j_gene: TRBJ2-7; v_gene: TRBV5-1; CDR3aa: CASNLDSQAYEQYF
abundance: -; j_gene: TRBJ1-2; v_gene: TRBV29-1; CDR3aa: CDVARGTGARDYTF
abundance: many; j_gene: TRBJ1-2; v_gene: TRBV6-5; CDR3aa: CASSERGGMLGLRSYGYTF
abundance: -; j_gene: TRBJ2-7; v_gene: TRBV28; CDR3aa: CASSSALDLKGYEQYF
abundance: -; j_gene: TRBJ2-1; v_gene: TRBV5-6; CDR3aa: CASSHRGRWYDEQFF
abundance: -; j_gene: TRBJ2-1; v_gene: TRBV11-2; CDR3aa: CASSFDKGQFF
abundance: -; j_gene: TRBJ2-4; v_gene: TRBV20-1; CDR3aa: CSAPRAGHNAKNIQYF
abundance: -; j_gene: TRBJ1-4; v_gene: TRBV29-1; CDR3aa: CSATGTAREKLFF
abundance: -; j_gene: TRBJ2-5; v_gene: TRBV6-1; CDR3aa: CASNPKRLAGNETQYF
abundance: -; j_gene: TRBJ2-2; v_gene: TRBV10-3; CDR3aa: CATRGAGTNTGELFF
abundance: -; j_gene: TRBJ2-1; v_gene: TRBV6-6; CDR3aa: CASSTRAGGPYNEQFF
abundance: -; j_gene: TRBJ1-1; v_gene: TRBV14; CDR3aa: CTSSLGMDTEAFF
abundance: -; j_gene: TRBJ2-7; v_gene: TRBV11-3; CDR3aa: CASSLGAGGSLGQYF
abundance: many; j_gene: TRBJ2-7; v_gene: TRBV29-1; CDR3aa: CSVTNTGLAGDEQYF
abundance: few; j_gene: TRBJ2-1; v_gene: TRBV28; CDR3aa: CASRPLNLAGSLDYNEQFF
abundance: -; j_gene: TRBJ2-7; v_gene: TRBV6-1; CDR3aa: CASTSSGVGGYEQYF
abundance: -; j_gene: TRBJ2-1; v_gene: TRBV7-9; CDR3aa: CASSSSSGYNEQFF
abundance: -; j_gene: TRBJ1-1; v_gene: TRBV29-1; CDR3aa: CSARGDSNSEAFF
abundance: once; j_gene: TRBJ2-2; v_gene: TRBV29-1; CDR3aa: CSAITWRVGELFF